This T cell receptor (beta chain) originates from a study of control samples from healthy donors and cancer patients. Repertoires were generated with immunoSEQ multiplex PCR, while TCRdb's copy carries only in-frame clones and drops some. Among about 120,000 clones listed, roughly 93% were seen once. Germline CDR1 reads MDHEN; CDR2 reads SYDVKM. Trimming removed 7 bases from V and 10 bases from J, with 16 bases in between. CDR3 length: 12 residues. The V call is TRBV28, the J call TRBJ1-1, with D possibly being TRBD1 (5 bases). This TCR derives from a man aged 25-45 years in good health. The sample taken for sequencing was blood. Here the CDR3 DNA reads TGTGCCAGCATCACCTCTGGGGGGAGAGCTTTCTTT. Amino acids: CASITSGGRAFF.